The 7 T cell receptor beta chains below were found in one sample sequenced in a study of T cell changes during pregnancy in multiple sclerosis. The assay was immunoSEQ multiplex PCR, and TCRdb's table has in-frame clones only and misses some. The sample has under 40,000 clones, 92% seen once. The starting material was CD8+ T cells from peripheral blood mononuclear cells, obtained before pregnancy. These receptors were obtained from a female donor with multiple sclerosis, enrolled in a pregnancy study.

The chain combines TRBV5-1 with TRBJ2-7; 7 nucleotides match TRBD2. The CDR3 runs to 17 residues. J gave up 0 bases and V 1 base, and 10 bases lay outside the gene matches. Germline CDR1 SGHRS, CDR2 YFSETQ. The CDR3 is CASSLYLTGGSSYEQYF. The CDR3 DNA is TGCGCCAGCAGCTTGTATCTTACGGGGGGATCCTCCTACGAGCAGTACTTC.

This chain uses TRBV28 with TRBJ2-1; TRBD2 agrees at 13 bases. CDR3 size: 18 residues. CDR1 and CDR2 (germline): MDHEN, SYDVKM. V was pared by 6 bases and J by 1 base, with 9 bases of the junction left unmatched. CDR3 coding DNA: TGTGCCAGCAGCCCCGGGACTAGCGGGATTAGGTCCTACAATGAGCAGTTCTTC. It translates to CASSPGTSGIRSYNEQFF.

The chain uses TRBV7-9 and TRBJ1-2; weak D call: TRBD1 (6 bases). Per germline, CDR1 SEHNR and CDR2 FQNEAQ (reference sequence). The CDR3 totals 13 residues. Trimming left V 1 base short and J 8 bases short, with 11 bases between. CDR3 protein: CASSLGQGKGYTF. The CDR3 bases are TGTGCCAGCAGCTTAGGGCAGGGGAAAGGCTACACCTTC.

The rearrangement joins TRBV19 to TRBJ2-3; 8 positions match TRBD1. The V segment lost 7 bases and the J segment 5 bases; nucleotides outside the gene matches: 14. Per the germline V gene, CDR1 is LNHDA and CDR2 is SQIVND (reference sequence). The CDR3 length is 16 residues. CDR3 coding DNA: TGTGCCAGTACCTCCCGGACAGGGCTTATGGGAGATACGCAGTATTTT. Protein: CASTSRTGLMGDTQYF.

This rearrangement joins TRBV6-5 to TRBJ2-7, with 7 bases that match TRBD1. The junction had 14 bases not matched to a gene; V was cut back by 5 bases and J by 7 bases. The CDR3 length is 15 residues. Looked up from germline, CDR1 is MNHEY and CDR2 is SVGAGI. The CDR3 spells CASSLLGTAPSEQYF. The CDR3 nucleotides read TGTGCCAGCAGTCTCCTAGGGACAGCCCCTAGTGAGCAGTACTTC.

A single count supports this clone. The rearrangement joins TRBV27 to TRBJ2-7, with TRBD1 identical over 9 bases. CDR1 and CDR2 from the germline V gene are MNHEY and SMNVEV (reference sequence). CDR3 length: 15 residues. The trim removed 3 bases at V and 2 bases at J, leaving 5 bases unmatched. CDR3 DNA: TGTGCCAGCAGTTTGTCGGGACAGGGAACCTACGAGCAGTACTTC. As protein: CASSLSGQGTYEQYF.

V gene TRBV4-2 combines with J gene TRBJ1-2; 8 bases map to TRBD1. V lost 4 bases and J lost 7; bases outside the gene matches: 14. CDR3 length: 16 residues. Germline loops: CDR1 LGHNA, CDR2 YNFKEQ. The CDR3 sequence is CASSPQLYRTGSGYTF. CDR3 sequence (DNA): TGTGCCAGCAGCCCCCAACTTTACCGGACAGGGAGTGGCTACACCTTC.